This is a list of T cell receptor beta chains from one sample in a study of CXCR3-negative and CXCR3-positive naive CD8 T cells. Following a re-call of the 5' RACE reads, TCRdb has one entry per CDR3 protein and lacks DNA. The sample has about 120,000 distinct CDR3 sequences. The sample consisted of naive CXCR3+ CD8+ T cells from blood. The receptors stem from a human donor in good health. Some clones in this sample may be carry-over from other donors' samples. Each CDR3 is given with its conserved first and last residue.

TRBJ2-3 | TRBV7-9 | CATHPYADTQYF
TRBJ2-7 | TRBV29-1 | CSVEEGGDEQYF
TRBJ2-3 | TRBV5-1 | CASSLPIDGDTPFTDTQYF
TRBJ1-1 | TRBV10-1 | CASSDLDRAGTEAFF
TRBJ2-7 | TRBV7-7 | CASSLVTPFYEQYF
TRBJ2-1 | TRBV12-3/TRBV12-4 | CASSATSGYNEQFF
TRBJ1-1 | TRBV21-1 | CASSKERDRRGNTEAFF
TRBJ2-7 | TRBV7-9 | CASSLAGGLDSSYEQYF
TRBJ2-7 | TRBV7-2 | CASSSYGGAYEQYF
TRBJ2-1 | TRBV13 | CASSLGGDEQFF
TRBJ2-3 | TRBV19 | CASSTPTGGPRTDTQYF
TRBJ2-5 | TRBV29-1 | CSVAGPIETQYF
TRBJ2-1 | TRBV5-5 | CASSLGPLYFF
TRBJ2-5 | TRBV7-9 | CASSLGPGPETQYF
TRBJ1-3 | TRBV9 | CASSESGGAYGNTIYF